The clone carrying this TCR beta chain was seen a handful of times. The antigen is undetermined. The sample belongs to a study of CD8+ T cells in alopecia areata. Points from the study as a whole: Scalp repertoires also include resident alphabeta T cells from normal skin.

The CDR3 covers 13 residues. The V end was cut by 2 bases, the J end by 6 bases, with 8 bases between. Germline-derived CDR1 and CDR2 are LNHNV and YYDKDF (reference sequence). Treatment: oral pan-JAK inhibitor, 5-10 mg twice daily. Obtained from alopecia areata patients were lesional scalp punch biopsies along with peripheral blood. Extraction and reverse transcription of RNA yielded cDNA as the sequencing template. Profiled with immunoSEQ multiplex PCR; TCRdb holds only in-frame clones, not every one. The sample yields about 130,000 clones, 45% to 65% seen once. The V gene is TRBV15, the J gene TRBJ2-1, with D unclear. The sequence was obtained from a human donor with alopecia areata. The source material was CD8+ T cells sorted from blood, sampled at week 4, from a patient treated with tofacitinib. The CDR3 loop is CATSRRDLNEQFF. Written as DNA, the CDR3 is TGTGCCACCAGCAGAAGGGATCTCAATGAGCAGTTCTTC.